These 25 T cell receptor beta chains were sequenced from one sample in a study of blood T cell repertoires in COVID-19. Sequencing used immunoSEQ multiplex PCR; TCRdb keeps in-frame clones, though not all of them. This table holds around 55,000 clones, around 90% found once. The sample comprised peripheral blood. The receptors here all came from a human donor with active COVID-19. The donor label of this sample is uncertain.

J is TRBJ1-2 and V is TRBV5-4; the D is unclear. Germline V gene lookup returns CDR1 SGHNT and CDR2 YYREEE (reference sequence). Trimming pared 7 bases from V and 7 bases from J, leaving 20 bases between. The CDR3 is made up of 14 amino acids. Here the CDR3 reads CASGAREGKIGYTF. In DNA form, the CDR3 reads TGTGCCAGCGGCGCCCGGGAAGGAAAAATTGGCTACACCTTC.

This rearrangement joins TRBV27 to TRBJ2-7; a possible D gene is TRBD2 (6 bases). V lost 6 bases, J lost 2 bases, and 23 bases lay in between. In germline, CDR1 is MNHEY, CDR2 SMNVEV (reference sequence). The CDR3 spans 17 residues. The CDR3 DNA reads TGTGCCAGCAGCCGCCTTCCGGGGGATGGCTTTGCCTACGAGCAGTACTTC. Residues: CASSRLPGDGFAYEQYF.

V and J are TRBV5-1 and TRBJ1-1; 8 nucleotides agree with TRBD1. After removal of 3 bases from V and 3 bases from J, the junction contained 4 bases not matched to a gene. Germline V lookup: CDR1 SGHRS, CDR2 YFSETQ. The CDR3 has 14 residues. CDR3 DNA: TGCGCCAGCAGCTGGGGGACAGGTGACACTGAAGCTTTCTTT. Residues: CASSWGTGDTEAFF.

The V and J genes are TRBV4-2 and TRBJ1-1; weak D call: TRBD1 (5 bases). The CDR3 covers 15 residues. Trimming left V 3 bases short and J 3 bases short, with 14 bases between. From germline, CDR1 is LGHNA and CDR2 YNFKEQ. The CDR3 here is CASSQPWGPDTEAFF. In DNA form, the CDR3 reads TGTGCCAGCAGCCAGCCGTGGGGCCCGGACACTGAAGCTTTCTTT.

This chain links TRBV9 with TRBJ2-2, with 10 bases lining up with TRBD2. The germline gives CDR1 SGDLS, CDR2 YYNGEE. The CDR3 extends over 16 amino acids. The trim removed 4 bases at V and 1 base at J, leaving 4 bases unmatched. DNA for the CDR3: TGTGCCAGCAGCCCCCGACTAGCGGGGAACACCGGGGAGCTGTTTTTT. Translation: CASSPRLAGNTGELFF.

The gene calls are TRBV28 and TRBJ1-1, with 7 bases fitting TRBD1. The V gene's germline CDR1 is MDHEN and CDR2 SYDVKM. CDR3 length equals 14 residues. Losses at the gene ends were 4 bases for V and 5 bases for J; bases not matched to a gene: 7. The CDR3 nucleotides are TGTGCCAGCAGTTCCACCCCGACAGGGACTGAAGCTTTCTTT. Its translation is CASSSTPTGTEAFF.

As regards this clone: Relative to the germline gene, one junction end is altered; a read error may explain this. The chain carries TRBV7-7 and TRBJ2-1, with 8 bases lining up with TRBD2. There are 15 residues in the CDR3. Germline V CDR1 and CDR2: SSHAT, FNYEAQ (reference sequence). In DNA, the CDR3 is TGTGCTAGCAGCTTGGGGCGGGAGGCCTACAATGAGCAGTTCTTC. Translated, it gives CASSLGREAYNEQFF.

V and J are TRBV27 and TRBJ1-1; 7 bases line up with TRBD1. V gave up 4 bases and J gave up 7 bases; unmatched junction bases: 3. Germline V gene lookup returns CDR1 MNHEY and CDR2 SMNVEV (reference sequence). The CDR3 runs to 12 residues. The CDR3 protein is CASSSQGIEAFF. In nucleotides, the CDR3 is TGTGCCAGCAGTTCACAGGGGATTGAAGCTTTCTTT.

This sequence joins TRBV7-8 and TRBJ1-3; D gene uncertain. This CDR3 has 16 amino acids. CDR1 and CDR2 from the germline V gene are SGHVS and FQNEAQ. Trimming removed 1 base from V and 0 bases from J, with 10 bases in between. The DNA for the CDR3 is TGTGCCAGCAGCTTAGAAACAGTTACCTCTGGAAACACCATATATTTT. Translated: CASSLETVTSGNTIYF.

The chain is built from TRBV11-2 and TRBJ2-7; 7 positions match TRBD2. The CDR3 length is 14 residues. V lost 5 bases and J lost 7; bases outside the gene matches: 11. The germline CDR1 and CDR2 sequences are SGHAT and FQNNGV. As DNA, the CDR3 is TGTGCCAGCAGCCTCTCCCTGCCAGCGGGGGAGCAGTACTTC. Encoded protein: CASSLSLPAGEQYF.

V gene TRBV13 combines with J gene TRBJ2-5, with 8 bases matching TRBD1. Germline CDR1 reads PRHDT; CDR2 reads FYEKMQ (reference sequence). This CDR3 spans 12 amino acids. V gave up 6 bases and J gave up 5 bases; unmatched junction bases: 2. CDR3 DNA: TGTGCCAGCAGACAGGGGGGTGAGACCCAGTACTTC. Protein: CASRQGGETQYF.

This chain connects TRBV30 to TRBJ1-1; 7 bases are shared with TRBD1. Trimming cost V 4 bases and J 11 bases; bases outside gene matches: 7. Germline values: CDR1 GTSNPN, CDR2 SVGIG (reference sequence). The CDR3 spans 11 residues. CDR3 nucleotide sequence: TGTGCCTGGAACAACAGGGGCAGGGCTTTCTTT. Translated: CAWNNRGRAFF.

V and J are TRBV10-3 and TRBJ2-4; TRBD1 is a possible D gene (6 bases). Germline V gene lookup returns CDR1 ENHRY and CDR2 SYGVKD. This CDR3 is 12 amino acids long. Trimming pared 0 bases from V and 12 bases from J, leaving 9 bases between. This chain's CDR3 is CAISESGTSQYF. The CDR3 DNA reads as TGTGCCATCAGTGAGTCGGGGACAAGTCAGTACTTC.

The chain recombines TRBV18 with TRBJ1-3; the D gene is possibly TRBD1 (5 bases). There are 16 residues in the CDR3. V lost 2 bases, J lost 4 bases, and 15 bases lay in between. The germline V gene encodes CDR1 KGHSH and CDR2 LQKENI. The CDR3 sequence: CASSPSPGVGGNTIYF. CDR3 coding DNA: TGTGCCAGCTCACCATCCCCGGGGGTCGGCGGAAACACCATATATTTT. Using reference TRBV18 and TRBJ1-3 for the parts outside the CDR3, the full variable domain is NAGVMQNPRHLVRRRGQEARLRCSPMKGHSHVYWYRQLPEEGLKFMVYLQKENIIDESGMPKERFSAEFPKEGPSILRIQQVVRGDSAAYFCASSPSPGVGGNTIYFGEGSWLTVV.

The chain carries TRBV6-6 and TRBJ2-7, with 7 bases fitting TRBD2. After removal of 6 bases from V and 3 bases from J, the junction contained 2 bases not matched to a gene. Germline loops: CDR1 MNHNY, CDR2 SVGAGI (reference sequence). This CDR3 has 12 residues. DNA of the CDR3: TGTGCCAGCAGGGGAGGGAACTACGAGCAGTACGTC. Its protein is CASRGGNYEQYV.

This clone qualifies as medium-sized. The rearrangement links TRBV5-1 to TRBJ1-3; 9 nucleotides align to TRBD1. Germline values: CDR1 SGHRS, CDR2 YFSETQ. Trimming removed 1 base from V and 0 bases from J; junction bases left unmatched: 23. The CDR3 loop spans 23 amino acids. This CDR3 reads CASSLNPLGTGFDRIGSGNTIYF. The CDR3, as DNA: TGCGCCAGCAGCTTGAATCCCCTCGGGACAGGGTTTGATCGGATCGGCTCTGGAAACACCATATATTTT.

This clone was picked up a small number of times. The genes are TRBV11-2 and TRBJ1-4, with TRBD1 identical over 8 bases. Per the germline V gene, CDR1 is SGHAT and CDR2 is FQNNGV. Germline trimming cut 4 bases from V and 7 bases from J; bases unmatched to any gene: 8. The CDR3 runs 15 residues. The CDR3 is CASSSRQGRSEKLFF. The CDR3 region has the DNA TGTGCCAGCAGCTCCCGACAGGGGAGAAGTGAAAAACTGTTTTTT.

V usage is TRBV27 and J usage is TRBJ2-7, with 7 bases fitting TRBD1. Per germline, CDR1 MNHEY and CDR2 SMNVEV (reference sequence). The ends lost 3 bases at V and 7 bases at J; junction bases unmatched: 12. The CDR3 totals 15 residues. The DNA for the CDR3 is TGTGCCAGCAGTTTGGTACAGGGGACCCTGGGGGAGCAGTACTTC. Its protein is CASSLVQGTLGEQYF.

The genes are TRBV4-1 and TRBJ2-5; 8 bases are a match to TRBD2. This CDR3 spans 17 amino acids. V shed 2 bases and J 4 bases; nucleotides not matched to a gene: 12. Germline-derived CDR1 and CDR2 are MGHRA and YSYEKL. CDR3 region: CASSQSSGSAGVETQYF. The CDR3 DNA reads TGCGCCAGCAGCCAAAGTTCTGGGTCAGCGGGAGTAGAGACCCAGTACTTC.

The rearrangement joins TRBV7-2 to TRBJ2-3; 13 bases fit TRBD2. This CDR3 is built from 19 residues. From germline, CDR1 is SGHTA and CDR2 FQGNSA. Losses at the gene ends were 4 bases for V and 4 bases for J; bases not matched to a gene: 14. The CDR3 is CASSSGLAGVPLRSDTQYF. The CDR3 nucleotides are TGTGCCAGCAGCTCCGGACTAGCGGGAGTTCCCCTTAGGTCAGATACGCAGTATTTT. Using reference TRBV7-2 and TRBJ2-3 for the parts outside the CDR3, the full variable domain is GAGVSQSPSNKVTEKGKDVELRCDPISGHTALYWYRQSLGQGLEFLIYFQGNSAPDKSGLPSDRFSAERTGGSVSTLTIQRTQQEDSAVYLCASSSGLAGVPLRSDTQYFGPGTRLTVL.

V gene TRBV9 combines with J gene TRBJ2-3, with D maybe TRBD1 (6 bases). V was cut by 3 bases and J by 4 bases, with 12 bases left in between. This CDR3 comprises 14 residues. Germline CDR1 is SGDLS and CDR2 is YYNGEE. For the CDR3, the DNA is TGTGCCAGCAGCGCCGTACAGGGCTCAGATACGCAGTATTTT. The encoded protein is CASSAVQGSDTQYF.

The chain carries TRBV11-2 and TRBJ1-1, with 9 positions matching TRBD1. V lost 3 bases and J lost 7; bases outside the gene matches: 9. Germline V gene data show CDR1 as SGHAT and CDR2 as FQNNGV. The CDR3 covers 15 residues. The CDR3: CASSFMFGTGNEAFF. In nucleotides, the CDR3 is TGTGCCAGCAGCTTCATGTTTGGGACAGGGAATGAAGCTTTCTTT.

V and J are TRBV6-5 and TRBJ1-5; D remains unclear. The CDR3 contains 13 residues. Germline V lookup: CDR1 MNHEY, CDR2 SVGAGI. V lost 3 bases and J 7 bases, leaving 10 bases between the germline ends. Here the CDR3 reads CASSYWGGQPQHF. CDR3 coding DNA: TGTGCCAGCAGTTATTGGGGAGGGCAGCCCCAGCATTTT.

This clone was recorded once. The chain links TRBV6-1 to TRBJ1-5; 8 bases fit TRBD1. In germline, CDR1 is MNHNS, CDR2 SASEGT. J lost 4 bases, V lost 1 base, and 0 bases had no gene match. This CDR3 has 14 amino acids. The CDR3 region has the DNA TGTGCCAGCAGTGAAGGACAGGGGAATCAGCCCCAGCATTTT. Translating it yields CASSEGQGNQPQHF.

This chain joins TRBV19 and TRBJ1-5; 7 bases are a match to TRBD1. The CDR3 covers 16 residues. Germline CDR1 and CDR2: LNHDA and SQIVND (reference sequence). The trim removed 6 bases at V and 4 bases at J, leaving 12 bases unmatched. The CDR3 DNA is TGTGCCAGTAGATCGATTGACAGGGCGACGAATCAGCCCCAGCATTTT. It encodes CASRSIDRATNQPQHF.